The T cell receptor (beta chain) described here comes from a study of blood T cell repertoires in COVID-19. Study-wide background: Specimens from acute and convalescent COVID-19 originated in the United States, Italy and Spain. Sources were T cells, B-cell-depleted T cells, or PBMCs; the material itself was cDNA or gDNA.

V lost 4 bases, J lost 0 bases, and 13 bases lay in between. The CDR3 covers 15 residues. From germline, CDR1 is SGDLS and CDR2 YYNGEE. Original handling: Reference gene primers were amplified, and this amplification served to estimate nucleated cell counts. Here immunoSEQ multiplex PCR was the method, and the copy in TCRdb shows in-frame clones only, minus some. V and J calls and clone size are given by that table; D and trimming were obtained from the DNA. Among 90,000 to 120,000 clones listed, more than 70% were seen once. This clone was picked up a small number of times. The chain carries TRBV9 and TRBJ1-1; D remains unclear. The origin of this receptor is a man aged 50 to 60 with active or convalescent COVID-19. Sample: peripheral blood. This chain's CDR3 is CASSPVGRMNTEAFF. The CDR3, as DNA: TGTGCCAGCAGCCCCGTTGGGCGTATGAACACTGAAGCTTTCTTT.